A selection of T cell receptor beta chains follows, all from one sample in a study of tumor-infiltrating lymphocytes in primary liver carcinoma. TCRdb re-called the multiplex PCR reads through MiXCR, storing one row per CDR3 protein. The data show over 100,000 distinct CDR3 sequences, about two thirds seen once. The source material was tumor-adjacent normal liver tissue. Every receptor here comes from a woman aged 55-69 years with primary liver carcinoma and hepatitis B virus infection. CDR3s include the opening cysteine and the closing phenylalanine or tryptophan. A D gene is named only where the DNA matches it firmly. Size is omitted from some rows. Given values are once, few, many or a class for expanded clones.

TGTGCCGACAGTTCCGGGACGGAACATGGCTACACCTTC CADSSGTEHGYTF TRBJ1-2 TRBV11-2 . 13 .
TGTGCCGGCAGCACACTGGCGGGAGTGGGTAATGAGCAGTTCTTC CAGSTLAGVGNEQFF TRBJ2-1 TRBV6-5 . 15 TRBD2
TGCAGCGTTGGAACTAGTGGGGCAGATACGCGATATTTT CSVGTSGADTRYF TRBJ2-3 TRBV29-1 . 13 .
TGTAACGCCCGGGGCACAAGAGAAGCTTTCTTT CNARGTREAFF TRBJ1-1 TRBV29-1 . 11 .
TGTGCCAACAGCTTAGATCGGGGAGATACGCAGCATTTT CANSLDRGDTQHF TRBJ1-5 TRBV11-2 few 13 .
TGTGCCAGCAGTTTAGAACAGCTTAACACTGAAGCTTTCTTT CASSLEQLNTEAFF TRBJ1-1 TRBV28 many 14 .
TGTGCCAGCAGTCCGACGGGACAGGGTAACACTGAAGCTTTCTTT CASSPTGQGNTEAFF TRBJ1-1 TRBV28 many 15 TRBD1
TGCAGTGCTAGTAGGGCGAGAGATACGCAGTATTTT CSASRARDTQYF TRBJ2-3 TRBV20-1 . 12 .
TGTGCCAGCGCCCCCCCAGGGGCGACTCACGGGCAGTATTTC CASAPPGATHGQYF TRBJ2-7 TRBV2 . 14 .
TGCACCAGCAGCCAAGGGGCTAGCGGGACCAATGAGCAGTTCTTC CTSSQGASGTNEQFF TRBJ2-1 TRBV4-1 . 15 TRBD2
TGTGTCAGCAGCTCAGATCGAAGTAGCAGGAGACTCTACGAGCAGTACTTC CVSSSDRSSRRLYEQYF TRBJ2-7 TRBV11-2 . 17 .
TGTACCAGCAGCTTAGTACTCTTGGACCTGAACACAGATACACAGTATTTT CTSSLVLLDLNTDTQYF TRBJ2-3 TRBV11-2 few 17 .
TGTGCCAGCAGTTACTCGAGTGGGAGTAGAAGAGCGCCTGAGGCGCAGTTCTTC CASSYSSGSRRAPEAQFF TRBJ2-1 TRBV6-6 many 18 .
TGCGCCAGCAGCGCTAGGGGGTCCGGTGTCAACGTCCTGACTTTC CASSARGSGVNVLTF TRBJ2-6 TRBV5-1 . 15 .
TGTGCCAGCAGTTATTCGTCAGACAATGGGCAGTTCTTC CASSYSSDNGQFF TRBJ2-1 TRBV6-5 . 13 .
TGTACCAGCAGCTTAGACAGGGCTGATATGCAGTATTTT CTSSLDRADMQYF TRBJ2-3 TRBV11-2 . 13 TRBD1
TGTGCGAGCAGCTCCCGACAGGGGTATGGCTACATCTTC CASSSRQGYGYIF TRBJ1-2 TRBV7-8 . 13 TRBD1
TGTGCCAGCAGTCGCTCCAGGGGGTGGGGGACTGAAGCTTTCTTT CASSRSRGWGTEAFF TRBJ1-1 TRBV28 many 15 TRBD1
TGTATCAGCAGCTTCGGACTAGGACGCACAGGTACGCAGTATTTT CISSFGLGRTGTQYF TRBJ2-3 TRBV11-2 . 15 TRBD2
TGTGCCAGCCGGAACGAGGGGGCTAGCAATCAGTCCCAGCATTTT CASRNEGASNQSQHF TRBJ1-5 TRBV6-6 . 15 TRBD1
TGCGCCAGCAGTGAGAGACGACAGGGGGCCGCCTACGAGCAGAACTTC CASSERRQGAAYEQNF TRBJ2-7 TRBV10-2 . 16 TRBD1
TGTGCCAGCAATGAAGGGATAGGAACCTACTATGGCTACACCTTC CASNEGIGTYYGYTF TRBJ1-2 TRBV6-1 . 15 .
TGCAGCGCCGTATTAGCGGGACTTAGCACAGATACGCAGTATTTT CSAVLAGLSTDTQYF TRBJ2-3 TRBV29-1 . 15 TRBD2
TGTGTCAGCAGCTTAAGGACAACCATAGATACGCAGTACTTT CVSSLRTTIDTQYF TRBJ2-3 TRBV11-3 . 14 .
TGTGCTAGCAGCCCAATCTTGACAGGACTCAATCAGCCTCAGCATTTT CASSPILTGLNQPQHF TRBJ1-5 TRBV11-1 . 16 .
TGTGCCAGGAGCCCCGGGACAGGTGGCAACTACGAGCAGTATTTC CARSPGTGGNYEQYF TRBJ2-7 TRBV11-3 . 15 TRBD1
TGTACCAGCACCCTAACGAAGGGGGCCAGGGAGCAGTACTTC CTSTLTKGAREQYF TRBJ2-7 TRBV11-2 . 14 TRBD1
TGTACCAACAGTCCCGACCCCTACAGGGGCGTCCTCCACGAGCAGTACTTC CTNSPDPYRGVLHEQYF TRBJ2-7 TRBV6-5 . 17 TRBD1
TGTGCCAGCAGTTGGCGGGCACCGGGAACCAAAAACATTCAGTACTTC CASSWRAPGTKNIQYF TRBJ2-4 TRBV6-2/TRBV6-3 . 16 .
TGTGCCAGCATTTTGTTTCGGAGAAGGACTGAAGCTTTCTTT CASILFRRRTEAFF TRBJ1-1 TRBV12-3/TRBV12-4 . 14 .
TGTGCCAGCAAGAGGACTAGCGTTTCCTACGAGCAGTACTTC CASKRTSVSYEQYF TRBJ2-7 TRBV6-5 many 14 TRBD2
TGTATCAGCAGCCAAATGTACCAAGAGACCCAGTACTTC CISSQMYQETQYF TRBJ2-5 TRBV11-2 few 13 .
TGTGCCAGGAGGCACCAGATAGGGGCGGCCAAAAACCTTCAGTACTTC CARRHQIGAAKNLQYF TRBJ2-4 TRBV6-2/TRBV6-3 . 16 .
TGTGCCAGCAGCCAGACTAGCGGCACAGATACGCAGTATTTT CASSQTSGTDTQYF TRBJ2-3 TRBV7-3 . 14 TRBD2